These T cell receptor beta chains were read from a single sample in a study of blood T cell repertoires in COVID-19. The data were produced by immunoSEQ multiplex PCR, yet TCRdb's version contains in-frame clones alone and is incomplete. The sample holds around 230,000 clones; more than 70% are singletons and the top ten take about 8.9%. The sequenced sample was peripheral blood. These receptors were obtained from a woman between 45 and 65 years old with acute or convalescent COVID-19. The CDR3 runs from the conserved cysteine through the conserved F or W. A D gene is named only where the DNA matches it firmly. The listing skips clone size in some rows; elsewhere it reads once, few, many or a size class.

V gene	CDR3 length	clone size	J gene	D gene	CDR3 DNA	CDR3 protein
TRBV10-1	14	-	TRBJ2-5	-	TGCGCCAGCAGTGCCAGGGGCTTAAGGGAGACCCAGTACTTC	CASSARGLRETQYF
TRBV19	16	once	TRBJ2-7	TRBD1	TGTGCCAGTAGTCCCCTCCCGGGACAGGGGTATCACGAGCAGTACTTC	CASSPLPGQGYHEQYF
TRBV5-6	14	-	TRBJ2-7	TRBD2	TGTGCCAGCACCCGAGCGGGAGGAGGCTACGAGCAGTACTTC	CASTRAGGGYEQYF
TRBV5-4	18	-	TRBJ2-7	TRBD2	TGTGCCAGCAGCCCCCGGACTAGCGGGAGGCCCGATGTGGGAGAGCAGTACTTC	CASSPRTSGRPDVGEQYF
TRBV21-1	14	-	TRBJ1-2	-	TGTGCCAGCAGCCGTCGGACTACCCAATATGGCTACACCTTC	CASSRRTTQYGYTF
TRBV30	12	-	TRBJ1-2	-	TGTGCCTGTGGTGGGCTAAACTATGGCTACACCTTC	CACGGLNYGYTF
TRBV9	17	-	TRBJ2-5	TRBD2	TGTGCCAGCAGCGTGGGGTTGGCGGGAGGGCCTTGGGAGACCCAGTACTTC	CASSVGLAGGPWETQYF
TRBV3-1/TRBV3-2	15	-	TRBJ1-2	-	TGTGCCAGCAGTAAAGGGACATTGGGGATCTATGGCTACACCTTC	CASSKGTLGIYGYTF
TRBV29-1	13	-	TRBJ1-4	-	TGCAGCGTTCCGGTTCAGGGAGGAGAAAAACTGTTTTTT	CSVPVQGGEKLFF
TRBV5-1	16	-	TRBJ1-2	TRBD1	TGCGCCAGCAGCTTGGGTTTGCCAGGGGGCTCCTATGGCTACACCTTC	CASSLGLPGGSYGYTF
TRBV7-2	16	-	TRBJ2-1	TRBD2	TGTGCCAGCAGCGCCGGTACTAGCGGGACCTACAATGAGCAGTTCTTC	CASSAGTSGTYNEQFF
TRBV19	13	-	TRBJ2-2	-	TGTGCCAGTATCTATCCGAACACCGGGGAGCTGTTTTTT	CASIYPNTGELFF
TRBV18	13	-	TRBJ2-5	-	TGTGCCAGCTCGACGACAGGCTCAGAGACCCAGTACTTC	CASSTTGSETQYF
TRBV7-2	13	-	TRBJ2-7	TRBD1	TGTGCCAGCAGCTCGGACAGGGGCCACGAGCAGTACTTC	CASSSDRGHEQYF
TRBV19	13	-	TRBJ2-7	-	TGTGCCAGTAGTATAGGACAACGCTACGAGCAGTACTTC	CASSIGQRYEQYF
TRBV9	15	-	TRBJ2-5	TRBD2	TGTGCCAGCAGCGTACTAAGCGGGAGCGGGGAGACCCAGTACTTC	CASSVLSGSGETQYF
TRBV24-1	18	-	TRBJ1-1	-	TGTGCCACCAGTGGTATAGGAGGCGGGGGGCAGTGGGGCACTGAAGCTTTCTTT	CATSGIGGGGQWGTEAFF
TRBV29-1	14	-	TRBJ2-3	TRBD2	TGCAGCGTTGTGGGGGGGATGAGCACAGATACGCAGTATTTT	CSVVGGMSTDTQYF
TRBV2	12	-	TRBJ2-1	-	TGTGCCAGCAGTGATCACCGCGGCGAGCAGTTCTTC	CASSDHRGEQFF
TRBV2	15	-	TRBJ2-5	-	TGTGCCAGCAGTGAAAGGGGTAGTCTGGGAGAGACCCAGTACTTC	CASSERGSLGETQYF
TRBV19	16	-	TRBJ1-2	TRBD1	TGTGCCAGTAGTATTGAGGTTGACAGGGTAAACTATGGCTACACCTTC	CASSIEVDRVNYGYTF
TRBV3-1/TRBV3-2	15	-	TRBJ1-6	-	TGTGCCAGCAGCCTCACAGGGATAGTGGGATCACCCCTCCACTTT	CASSLTGIVGSPLHF